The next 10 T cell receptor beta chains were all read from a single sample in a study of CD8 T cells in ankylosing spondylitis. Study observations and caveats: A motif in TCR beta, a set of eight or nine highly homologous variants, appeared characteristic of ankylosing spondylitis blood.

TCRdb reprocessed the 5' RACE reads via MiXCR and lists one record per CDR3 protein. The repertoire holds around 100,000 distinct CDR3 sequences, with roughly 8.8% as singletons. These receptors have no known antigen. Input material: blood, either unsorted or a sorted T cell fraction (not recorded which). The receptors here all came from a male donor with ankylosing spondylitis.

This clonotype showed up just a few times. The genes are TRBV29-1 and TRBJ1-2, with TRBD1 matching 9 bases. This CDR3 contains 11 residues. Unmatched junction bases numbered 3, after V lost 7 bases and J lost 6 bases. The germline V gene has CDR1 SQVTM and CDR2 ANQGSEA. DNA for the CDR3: TGCAGCGGACGGACAGGGGATGGCTACACCTTC. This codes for CSGRTGDGYTF. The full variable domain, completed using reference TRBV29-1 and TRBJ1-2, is SAVISQKPSRDICQRGTSLTIQCQVDSQVTMMFWYRQQPGQSLTLIATANQGSEATYESGFVIDKFPISRPNLTFSTLTVSNMSPEDSSIYLCSGRTGDGYTFGSGTRLTVV.

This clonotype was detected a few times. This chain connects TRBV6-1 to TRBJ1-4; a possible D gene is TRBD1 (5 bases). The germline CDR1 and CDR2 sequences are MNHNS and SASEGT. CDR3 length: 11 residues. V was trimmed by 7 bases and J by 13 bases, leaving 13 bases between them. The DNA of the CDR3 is TGTGCCAGCACTGGGACGGGGGGACTGTTTTTT. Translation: CASTGTGGLFF.

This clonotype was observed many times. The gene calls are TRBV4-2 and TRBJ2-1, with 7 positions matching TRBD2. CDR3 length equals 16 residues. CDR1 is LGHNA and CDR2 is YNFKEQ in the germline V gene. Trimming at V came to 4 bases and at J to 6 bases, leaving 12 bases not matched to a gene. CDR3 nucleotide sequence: TGTGCCAGCAGCCTCCTCGTCAGCGGGGCGAGCAATGAGCAGTTCTTC. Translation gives CASSLLVSGASNEQFF.

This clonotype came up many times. CDR3 loop: CASWTFGTSSPGVYNEQFF. Here the CDR3 DNA reads TGTGCCAGCTGGACATTTGGGACTAGCTCCCCTGGGGTTTACAATGAGCAGTTCTTC. The V and J genes are TRBV6-2 or TRBV6-3 and TRBJ2-1, with 9 bases fitting TRBD2. J gave up 4 bases and V 8 bases, and 21 bases lay outside the gene matches. CDR1 is MNHEY and CDR2 is SVGEGT in the germline V gene. The length of the CDR3 is 19 residues.

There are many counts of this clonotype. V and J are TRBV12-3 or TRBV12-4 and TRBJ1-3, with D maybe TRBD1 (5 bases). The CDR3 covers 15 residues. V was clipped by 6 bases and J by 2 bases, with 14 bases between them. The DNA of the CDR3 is TGTGCCAGCAGCCTTGGGGGGGTAGCTGGAAACACCATATATTTT. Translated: CASSLGGVAGNTIYF.

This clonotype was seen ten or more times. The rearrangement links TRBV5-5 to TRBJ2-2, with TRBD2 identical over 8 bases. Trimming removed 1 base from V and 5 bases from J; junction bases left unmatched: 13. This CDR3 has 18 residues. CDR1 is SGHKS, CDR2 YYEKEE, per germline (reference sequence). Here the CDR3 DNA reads TGTGCCAGCAGCTTGAGAGCCGTAGCGGGGCCGGTGACCGGGGAGCTGTTTTTT. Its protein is CASSLRAVAGPVTGELFF.

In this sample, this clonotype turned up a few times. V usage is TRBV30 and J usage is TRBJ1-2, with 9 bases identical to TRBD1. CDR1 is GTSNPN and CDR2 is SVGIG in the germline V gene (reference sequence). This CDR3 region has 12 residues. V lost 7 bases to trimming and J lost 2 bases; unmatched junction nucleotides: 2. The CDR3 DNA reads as TGTGCCTACAGGGGGCGCAACTATGGCTACACCTTC. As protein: CAYRGRNYGYTF.

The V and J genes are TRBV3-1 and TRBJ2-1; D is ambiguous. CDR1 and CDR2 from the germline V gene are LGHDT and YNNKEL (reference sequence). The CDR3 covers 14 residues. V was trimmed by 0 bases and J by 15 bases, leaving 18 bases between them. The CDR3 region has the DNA TGTGCCAGCAGCCAAGATCCCCCAATCCACGGCTGGTTCTTC. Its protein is CASSQDPPIHGWFF.

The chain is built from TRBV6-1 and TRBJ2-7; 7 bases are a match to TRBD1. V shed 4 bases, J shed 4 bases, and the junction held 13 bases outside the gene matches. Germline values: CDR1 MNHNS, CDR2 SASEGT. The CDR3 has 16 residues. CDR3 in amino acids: CASSAMGQLIRYEQYV. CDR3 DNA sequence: TGTGCCAGCAGTGCGATGGGACAGCTGATCCGATACGAGCAGTACGTC.

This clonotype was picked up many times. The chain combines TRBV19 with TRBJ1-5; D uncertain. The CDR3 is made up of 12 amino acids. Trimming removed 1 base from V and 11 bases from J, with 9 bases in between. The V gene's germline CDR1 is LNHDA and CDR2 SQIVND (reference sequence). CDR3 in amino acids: CASSIGGHSQHF. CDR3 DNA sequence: TGTGCCAGTAGTATAGGAGGGCACTCCCAGCATTTT.